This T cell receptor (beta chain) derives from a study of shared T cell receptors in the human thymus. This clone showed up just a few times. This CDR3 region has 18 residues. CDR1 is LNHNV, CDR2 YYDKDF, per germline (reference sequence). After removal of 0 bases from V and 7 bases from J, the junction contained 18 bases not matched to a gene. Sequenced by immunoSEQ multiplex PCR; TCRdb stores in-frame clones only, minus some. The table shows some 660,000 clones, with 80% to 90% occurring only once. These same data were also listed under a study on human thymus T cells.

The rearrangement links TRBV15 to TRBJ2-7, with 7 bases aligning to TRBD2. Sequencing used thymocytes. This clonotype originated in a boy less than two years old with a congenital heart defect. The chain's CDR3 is CATSREGGVELTGEEQYF. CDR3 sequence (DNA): TGTGCCACCAGCAGAGAGGGGGGGGTTGAGTTAACCGGGGAAGAGCAGTACTTC.